One and the same sample provided the 21 T cell receptor beta chains below, sequenced in a study of blood T cell repertoires in COVID-19. Sequencing was performed with immunoSEQ multiplex PCR; in TCRdb, only in-frame clones are kept and a portion is missing. Found here are 200,000 or so clones, roughly 82% of them singletons; the top ten hold under 15%. The sample comprised peripheral blood. These receptors were collected from a human donor in a cohort sampled during active COVID-19.

This chain uses TRBV5-1 with TRBJ1-4; TRBD1 matches at 12 bases. The V gene end was trimmed by 7 bases and the J gene end by 7 bases; junction bases not matched to a gene: 8. Germline CDR1 reads SGHRS; CDR2 reads YFSETQ. CDR3 length equals 15 residues. CDR3 sequence reads: CASRPTGQGAEKLFF. DNA of the CDR3: TGCGCCAGCCGCCCCACGGGACAGGGGGCTGAAAAACTGTTTTTT. The variable domain in full, with the rest retrieved from reference TRBV5-1 and TRBJ1-4, is KAGVTQTPRYLIKTRGQQVTLSCSPISGHRSVSWYQQTPGQGLQFLFEYFSETQRNKGNFPGRFSGRQFSNSRSEMNVSTLELGDSALYLCASRPTGQGAEKLFFGSGTQLSVL.

The chain couples TRBV5-1 to TRBJ2-6; 7 bases agree with TRBD1. There are 15 residues in the CDR3. Germline CDR1 reads SGHRS; CDR2 reads YFSETQ. V lost 4 bases and J lost 4; bases outside the gene matches: 5. The CDR3 here is CASSRTGAGANVLTF. The CDR3, as DNA: TGCGCCAGCAGCAGAACAGGGGCCGGGGCCAACGTCCTGACTTTC.

This clone was seen just once. V usage is TRBV27 and J usage is TRBJ1-5; 10 nucleotides match TRBD1. V shed 6 bases and J 4 bases; nucleotides not matched to a gene: 12. Germline assignment: CDR1 MNHEY and CDR2 SMNVEV (reference sequence). This CDR3 is built from 17 residues. CDR3: CASSPGQGRKRNQPQHF. CDR3 sequence (DNA): TGTGCCAGCAGCCCGGGACAGGGGAGGAAGAGAAATCAGCCCCAGCATTTT.

Ten or more counts support this clone. Other DNA sequences in this sample translate to the same CDR3. The gene calls are TRBV7-2 and TRBJ2-7, with D maybe TRBD1 (8 bases). Germline V CDR1 and CDR2: SGHTA, FQGNSA. With 4 bases removed from V and 4 bases from J, the gap between germline ends came to 17 bases. The CDR3 extends over 15 amino acids. In DNA, the CDR3 is TGTGCCAGCAGCTGGACAGGGACGGGGGGTTACGAGCAGTACTTC. Translation: CASSWTGTGGYEQYF.

This clone was recorded at least ten times. This chain links TRBV6-4 with TRBJ2-1; 10 positions agree with TRBD2. CDR3 length equals 15 residues. In germline, CDR1 is MRHNA, CDR2 SNTAGT. J was trimmed by 4 bases and V by 0 bases; bases with no gene match: 0. The CDR3 region is CASSDSTSGYNEQFF. The CDR3 DNA sequence: TGTGCCAGCAGTGACTCGACTAGCGGGTACAATGAGCAGTTCTTC.

V gene TRBV5-1 combines with J gene TRBJ2-3, with D possibly matching TRBD2 (6 bases). The CDR3 totals 15 residues. Germline lookup yields CDR1 SGHRS and CDR2 YFSETQ. V shed 1 base and J shed 2 bases, with 11 bases lying between them. CDR3 nucleotide sequence: TGCGCCAGCAGCTTGACTAGCCCTTCCACAGATACGCAGTATTTT. Its protein product is CASSLTSPSTDTQYF.

This clone was seen a handful of times. The CDR3 region has the DNA TGTGCCAGCAGTTCCATTTGGACTAGCGGAAATTTCTACGAGCAGTACTTC. Amino acid sequence: CASSSIWTSGNFYEQYF. The gene calls are TRBV28 and TRBJ2-7; 10 bases map to TRBD2. J lost 3 bases, V lost 4 bases, and 12 bases had no gene match. Germline V CDR1 and CDR2: MDHEN, SYDVKM. This CDR3 is built from 17 residues.

The chain has TRBV28 and TRBJ2-7; D is possibly TRBD2 (6 bases). V lost 2 bases, J lost 0 bases, and 14 bases lay in between. The CDR3 extends over 16 amino acids. Germline V gives CDR1 MDHEN, CDR2 SYDVKM. The CDR3 sequence is CASSLPRLVTSYEQYF. The CDR3, as DNA: TGTGCCAGCAGTTTACCTAGACTAGTTACCTCCTACGAGCAGTACTTC.

This clone was detected only once. The V and J genes are TRBV19 and TRBJ2-7; D call uncertain. Germline CDR1 and CDR2: LNHDA and SQIVND (reference sequence). The CDR3 is 14 amino acids. The V end was cut by 2 bases, the J end by 0 bases, with 8 bases between. The CDR3 is CASSITTSSYEQYF. DNA of the CDR3: TGTGCCAGTAGTATAACAACAAGCTCCTACGAGCAGTACTTC.

This chain links TRBV19 with TRBJ1-5; D is undetermined. The ends were cut back, 7 bases at V and 1 base at J, with 11 bases in the middle. Germline CDR1 and CDR2: LNHDA and SQIVND (reference sequence). The CDR3 totals 14 residues. The DNA of the CDR3 is TGTGCCAGTATGAGTGAGGAAAGCAATCAGCCCCAGCATTTT. Its protein is CASMSEESNQPQHF.

The gene calls are TRBV4-1 and TRBJ1-1; 9 bases match TRBD1. The V and J ends lost 4 bases and 7 bases, in that order; junction bases with no gene match: 7. The CDR3 loop spans 14 amino acids. The germline CDR1 and CDR2 sequences are MGHRA and YSYEKL. CDR3 in DNA: TGCGCCAGCAGCCCGGGACAGGGAGAGGGTGAAGCTTTCTTT. It yields the protein CASSPGQGEGEAFF.

V is TRBV6-6 and J is TRBJ1-2; D uncertain. Germline lookup yields CDR1 MNHNY and CDR2 SVGAGI (reference sequence). The CDR3 has 15 residues. Trimming removed 3 bases from V and 4 bases from J, with 15 bases in between. CDR3 sequence: CASSYPPVLLYGYTF. CDR3 nucleotide sequence: TGTGCCAGCAGTTATCCGCCAGTCCTTCTCTATGGCTACACCTTC.

The CDR3 sequence: CASSLTDSNYGYTF. CDR3 nucleotides: TGTGCCAGCAGCTTAACGGACAGCAACTATGGCTACACCTTC. The chain employs TRBV11-2 and TRBJ1-2; maybe TRBD1 (6 bases). The length of the CDR3 is 14 residues. V shed 2 bases and J shed 2 bases, with 9 bases lying between them. Germline V gene sequence: CDR1 SGHAT, CDR2 FQNNGV.

This chain connects TRBV7-9 to TRBJ1-2, with 9 bases matching TRBD1. The junction had 7 bases not matched to a gene; V was cut back by 5 bases and J by 6 bases. Germline V gene sequence: CDR1 SEHNR, CDR2 FQNEAQ (reference sequence). The CDR3 totals 14 residues. The CDR3: CASSQGQGQHGYTF. As DNA, the CDR3 is TGTGCCAGCAGCCAAGGACAGGGGCAGCATGGCTACACCTTC.

CDR3 sequence (DNA): TGCGCCAGCACCCTCTCTGGGGCCAACGTCCTGACTTTC. Translating it yields CASTLSGANVLTF. The genes are TRBV5-1 and TRBJ2-6; D not certain. Trimming took 6 bases from V and 0 from J, leaving 4 bases between them. The V gene's germline CDR1 is SGHRS and CDR2 YFSETQ. This CDR3 spans 13 amino acids.

The chain has TRBV14 and TRBJ1-1; D gene ambiguous. Germline V gene sequence: CDR1 SGHDN, CDR2 FVKESK. Trimming took off 3 bases at V and 5 bases at J, with 10 bases between the two ends. The CDR3 is made up of 13 amino acids. CDR3 sequence: CASSHMRGTEAFF. The DNA for the CDR3 is TGTGCCAGCAGCCATATGAGAGGGACTGAAGCTTTCTTT.

This clone showed up just once. This chain connects TRBV2 to TRBJ1-4; perhaps TRBD1 as D (6 bases). The CDR3 covers 14 residues. V lost 7 bases and J lost 0, with 9 bases in between. Per the germline V gene, CDR1 is SNHLY and CDR2 is FYNNEI. CDR3 protein: CASIGGPTNEKLFF. CDR3 DNA sequence: TGTGCCAGCATTGGGGGCCCAACTAATGAAAAACTGTTTTTT.

The gene calls are TRBV12-5 and TRBJ2-6; 11 nucleotides align to TRBD2. Unmatched junction bases numbered 10, after V lost 5 bases and J lost 1 base. Per germline, CDR1 LGHNT and CDR2 FRNRAP. CDR3 length equals 19 residues. CDR3: CASGPNMGLAVSGANVLTF. For the CDR3, the DNA is TGTGCTAGTGGTCCAAATATGGGACTAGCGGTTTCTGGGGCCAACGTCCTGACTTTC.

The CDR3 DNA is TGTGCCAGCAGTTCGGTCAAACCCTACTACGAGCAGTACTTC. This encodes CASSSVKPYYEQYF. This rearrangement joins TRBV27 to TRBJ2-7; unclear D gene. The V end lost 4 bases, the J end lost 3 bases, and 13 bases lay between the germline ends. The CDR3 length is 14 residues. Germline V gives CDR1 MNHEY, CDR2 SMNVEV (reference sequence).

The chain uses TRBV27 and TRBJ2-1; 13 positions agree with TRBD2. The CDR3 length is 18 residues. Germline V gene lookup returns CDR1 MNHEY and CDR2 SMNVEV (reference sequence). V gave up 6 bases and J gave up 4 bases; unmatched junction bases: 12. Written as DNA, the CDR3 is TGTGCCAGCAGGCTGGGACTAGCGGGAATGTCGGGGTACAATGAGCAGTTCTTC. The encoded protein is CASRLGLAGMSGYNEQFF.

The chain is built from TRBV9 and TRBJ2-3, with 7 bases that match TRBD1. Germline loops: CDR1 SGDLS, CDR2 YYNGEE. The trim removed 2 bases at V and 2 bases at J, leaving 2 bases unmatched. This CDR3 region has 14 residues. CDR3: CASSVTGDTDTQYF. The CDR3 region has the DNA TGTGCCAGCAGCGTCACAGGGGACACAGATACGCAGTATTTT. Full variable domain (remainder filled in from reference TRBV9 and TRBJ2-3): DSGVTQTPKHLITATGQRVTLRCSPRSGDLSVYWYQQSLDQGLQFLIQYYNGEERAKGNILERFSAQQFPDLHSELNLSSLELGDSALYFCASSVTGDTDTQYFGPGTRLTVL.